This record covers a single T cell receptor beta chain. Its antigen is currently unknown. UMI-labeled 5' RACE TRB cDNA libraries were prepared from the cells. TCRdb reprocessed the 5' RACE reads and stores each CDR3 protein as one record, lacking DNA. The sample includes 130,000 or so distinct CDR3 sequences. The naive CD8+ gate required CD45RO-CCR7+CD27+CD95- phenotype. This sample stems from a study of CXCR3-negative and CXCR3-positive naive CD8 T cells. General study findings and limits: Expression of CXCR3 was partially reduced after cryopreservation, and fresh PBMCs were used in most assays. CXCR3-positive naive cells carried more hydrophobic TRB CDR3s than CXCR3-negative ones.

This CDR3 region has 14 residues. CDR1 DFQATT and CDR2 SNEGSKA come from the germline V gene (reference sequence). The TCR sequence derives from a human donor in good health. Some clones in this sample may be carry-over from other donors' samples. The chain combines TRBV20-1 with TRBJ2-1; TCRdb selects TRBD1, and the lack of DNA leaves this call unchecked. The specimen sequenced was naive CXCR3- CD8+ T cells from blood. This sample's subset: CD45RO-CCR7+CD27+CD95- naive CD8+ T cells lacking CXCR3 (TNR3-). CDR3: CSARGGAVVNEQFF.